What follows is one T cell receptor beta chain and its context. This clonotype showed up many times. Which antigen it targets is not known. No base qualities exist here, and no much larger clone lies one base off it. There are 13 amino acids in the CDR3, from cysteine to phenylalanine inclusive. Only CDR3 DNA is held: 39 bases, read in frame from base 1. CDR1 SQVTM and CDR2 ANQGSEA were looked up in the germline V gene. The V and J ends are trimmed by 3 bases and 2 bases, leaving 9 bases between them. This record belongs to a study of neurological immune-mediated disorders (dated by TCRdb to about 2019). As for the study more broadly: Among the approximately 35 multiple sclerosis patients, relapsing-remitting MS was present in 31 and secondary progressive MS was present in 3. Using UMI-based sequencing, the study compared peripheral blood TCR-beta repertoires from patients with HTLV-I-associated myelopathy (HAM/TSP), patients with multiple sclerosis, and healthy controls. Longitudinal samples, technical triplicates and paired sorted CD4+ and CD8+ T-cell subsets, alongside PBMC samples, were included among the roughly 98 TCR-beta libraries. The cohort included approximately 70 subjects: roughly 15 with HAM/TSP, about 34 with multiple sclerosis, and 20 healthy controls. What the study reported, not specific to this receptor: No association of the MS cluster with clinical or MRI features was observed, and the need for larger cohorts was stated by the authors. The highest TCR clonal expansion was observed in HAM/TSP patients, whereas the lowest was observed in MS patients, even when compared with healthy controls. Across subjects, expanded clones never shared an identical CDR3 amino acid sequence, which suggests that the TCR-beta repertoires in every group were private. In a phylogenetic analysis, the repertoires of 18 out of 34 MS patients fell into a single cluster of related CDR3 sequences, pointing to a possible signature at the repertoire level.

Unsorted PBMC libraries were generated from 2 million PBMCs stored in RNAlater at -80 °C until RNA extraction. Multiple sclerosis patients were enrolled in a US clinical protocol under which disease progression was evaluated by magnetic resonance imaging. Peripheral blood was subjected to Ficoll-Hypaque density gradient centrifugation to isolate PBMCs, which were then cryopreserved in liquid nitrogen. To synthesize cDNA, template-switch 5'RACE was performed with a primer carrying a 10-nucleotide random unique molecular identifier so that each TCR transcript was tagged. Every sequencing run yielded over 170 million TCR-beta sequences covering 15-18 subjects. The RNeasy kit was used to extract total RNA. Using the KAPA Real-time Library Amplification kit, TCR-beta VDJ regions were amplified with primers for the TCR constant region and the 5'RACE anchor. Sample indexes and Illumina adaptors were added in a first PCR, after which library yield was increased in a second PCR. After purification with Ampure beads, the TCR product of roughly 650 bp was size-selected on a 2% E-gel SizeSelection system. Library quality was checked on a Bioanalyzer, concentration was measured with Qubit, and libraries were quantified with the Kapa Library Quantification kit before pooling. Paired-end 2 x 150 bp sequencing of the libraries was performed on an Illumina HiSeq 2500. To increase sequence diversity, about 24-32% phiX was spiked into each library pool. The authors processed their data as follows. The UMI-based MiGEC pipeline processed quality-filtered reads and removed over 75% of raw TCR sequences during error correction. VDJ genes were aligned to IMGT germline references, and clonotypes were defined by unique CDR3 amino acid sequence plus V-J genes. Clonal expansion, Shannon diversity, and CDR3 relatedness (CalcPairwiseDistances, ClusterSamples) were evaluated with VDJtools, and phylogenetic trees were built with CLCbio workbench. A clone was classed as expanded if it had 8 or more unique UMIs, a cutoff based on coefficient-of-variation modelling across technical triplicates. The raw public data were reprocessed by TCRdb itself: fastp quality trimming at Q25, MiXCR clonotype calling, in-frame beta chains only. Every distinct CDR3 protein forms one entry, paired with its most common genes and DNA. The V and J calls and clone size come from TCRdb's table, not from the authors' own analysis. The sample table shows 50,000 to 70,000 distinct CDR3 sequences, and 4.5% are seen once. The ten biggest clones cover approximately 7% of the sample.

In this chain, TRBV29-1 is recombined with TRBJ2-3, and perhaps TRBD2 as D gene, on 6 matching bases. The TCR sequence derives from a man aged 30-40 years with multiple sclerosis. The sequencing sample was made of PBMCs. The CDR3 protein sequence reads: CSVDRGLTDTQYF. The nucleotides are TGCAGCGTTGACCGGGGACTCACAGATACGCAGTATTTT.